Reported below is one T cell receptor (beta chain). TCRdb used MiXCR to reprocess the 5' RACE reads, holding one entry per CDR3 protein. The sample yields 300,000 to 350,000 distinct CDR3 sequences, about 10% seen once. This specimen belongs to a study of T cells after yellow fever vaccination. The V end lost 1 base, the J end lost 2 bases, and 11 bases lay between the germline ends. The CDR3 consists of 15 residues. Germline CDR1 and CDR2: LGHDT and YNNKEL (reference sequence). The source material was CD4+ T cells sorted from PBMCs, sampled 45 days after the yellow fever booster vaccination. This receptor was taken from a man between 18 and 35 years old who received the YFV17D yellow fever vaccine. The chain joins TRBV3-1 to TRBJ1-1; the D gene is possibly TRBD1 (5 bases). CDR3 region: CASSQGWGGNTEAFF. The CDR3 nucleotides are TGTGCCAGCAGCCAAGGCTGGGGGGGAAACACTGAAGCTTTCTTT.